Each of the 5 T cell receptor beta chains below was sequenced from the same sample in a study of spatial heterogeneity in lung cancer. TCRdb passed the 5' RACE reads through MiXCR, listing each CDR3 protein once. The repertoire holds more than 65,000 distinct CDR3 sequences, with roughly 13% as singletons. Indicated time point: sample taken at primary tumor resection. No cells were sorted before sequencing. The whole RNA sequenced was extracted from tumor, nontumor lung or frozen PBMC. This specimen was PBMCs, taken at surgery. The receptors were sampled from a male donor with early-stage non-small cell lung cancer.

The chain is built from TRBV21-1 and TRBJ2-3; the table assigns TRBD1, which was not confirmed against the DNA. TRBV21-1 is classified as a pseudogene. The CDR3 runs 11 residues. The CDR3 loop is CAIITGDTQYF. The CDR3 nucleotides read TGTGCCATCATCACCGGGGATACGCAGTATTTT.

This clonotype was seen more than once but under ten times. This rearrangement joins TRBV10-3 to TRBJ1-1; TRBD1 aligns across 7 bases. Trimming took 0 bases from V and 4 from J; bases not matched to a gene: 5. Germline CDR1 ENHRY, CDR2 SYGVKD. The CDR3 spans 15 residues. The CDR3 is CAISESEGAGTEAFF. The CDR3 nucleotides are TGTGCCATCAGTGAGTCCGAGGGGGCGGGCACTGAAGCTTTCTTT.

This clonotype was observed many times. The genes are TRBV7-2 and TRBJ2-3; D perhaps matches TRBD2 (6 bases). This CDR3 is built from 14 residues. Germline V lookup: CDR1 SGHTA, CDR2 FQGNSA. Trimming took 6 bases from V and 2 from J, leaving 12 bases between them. In DNA form, the CDR3 reads TGTGCCAGCAGTTTGGGACTGAACACAGATACGCAGTATTTT. As protein: CASSLGLNTDTQYF.

The chain couples TRBV2 to TRBJ2-7, with TRBD1 matching over 9 bases. The CDR3 sequence is 12 residues long. V trimming: 7 bases; J trimming: 5 bases; junction bases outside the gene matches: 3. Germline loops: CDR1 SNHLY, CDR2 FYNNEI. For the CDR3, the DNA is TGTGCCAGCATACAGGGGGCTCACGAGCAGTACTTC. Translation gives CASIQGAHEQYF.

This clonotype was seen at least ten times. The genes are TRBV20-1 and TRBJ1-5; 10 bases are shared with TRBD1. J gave up 2 bases and V 6 bases, and 1 base lay outside the gene matches. Germline V gene lookup returns CDR1 DFQATT and CDR2 SNEGSKA (reference sequence). CDR3 length equals 13 residues. CDR3: CSAGTGGNQPQHF. The CDR3 DNA sequence: TGCAGTGCCGGGACAGGGGGCAATCAGCCCCAGCATTTT.